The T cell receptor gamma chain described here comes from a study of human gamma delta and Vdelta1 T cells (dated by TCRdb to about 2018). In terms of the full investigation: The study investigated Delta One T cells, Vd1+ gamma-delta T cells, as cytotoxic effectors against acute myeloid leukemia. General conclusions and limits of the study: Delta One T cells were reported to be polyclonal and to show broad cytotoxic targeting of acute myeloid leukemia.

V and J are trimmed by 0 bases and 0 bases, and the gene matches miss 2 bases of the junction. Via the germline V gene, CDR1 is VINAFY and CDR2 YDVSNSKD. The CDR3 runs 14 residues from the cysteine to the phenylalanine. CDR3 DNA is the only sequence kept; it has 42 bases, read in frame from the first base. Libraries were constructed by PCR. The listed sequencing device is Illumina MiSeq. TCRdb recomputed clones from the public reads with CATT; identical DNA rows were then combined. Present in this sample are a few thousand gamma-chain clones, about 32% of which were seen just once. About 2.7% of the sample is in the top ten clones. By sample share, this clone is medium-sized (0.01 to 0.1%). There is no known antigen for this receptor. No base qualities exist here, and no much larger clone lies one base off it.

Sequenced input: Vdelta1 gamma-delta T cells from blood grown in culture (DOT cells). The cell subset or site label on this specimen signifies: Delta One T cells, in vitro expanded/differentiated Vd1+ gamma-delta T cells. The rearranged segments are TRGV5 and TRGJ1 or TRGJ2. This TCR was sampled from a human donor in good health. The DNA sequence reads TGTGCCACCTGGGACAGGTCGAATTATTATAAGAAACTCTTT. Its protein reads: CATWDRSNYYKKLF.